A single T cell receptor (beta chain) is shown here with its context. Its specific antigen is unknown. One end of the junction is discordant with germline, which a read error may explain. The data originate from a study of breast tumors, draining lymph nodes, adjacent tissues (dated by TCRdb to 2016 to 2018). About the investigation overall: Breast cancer patients provided tumor, adjacent nontumor tissue and axillary lymph nodes, and the study compared the TCR beta repertoires across these three sources. In human breast cancer, the study set out to assess how tumor, surrounding tissue and draining lymph node repertoires relate to one another and whether T cells might be exchanged between them. Overall results and qualifications from the work: Tumors showed preferential V and J gene usage, and their T-cell repertoire diversity fell below that of lymph nodes yet above that of nontumor tissue. The conclusion that tumor T cells originate in lymph nodes was presented as consistent with a hypothesis rather than as directly demonstrated. The data were considered consistent with most tumor T cells being derived from the lymph node and subsequently expanding within tumor tissue. Tumor and nontumor tissue repertoires were found to be significantly more similar in luminal-like than in basal-like breast cancer.

The instrument given in TCRdb is Illumina HiSeq 2000. TCR beta chain libraries were generated by multiplex PCR amplification. High-throughput sequencing was used to analyze the amplified TCR beta chain products. Starting from the raw public reads, TCRdb applied fastp trimming at Q25, assembled clones with MiXCR and retained in-frame beta chains. Here each entry gathers all rows of one CDR3 protein and keeps the most common genes and DNA. The sample contains nearly 110,000 distinct CDR3 sequences, under 40% of them found a single time. The top ten constitute around 5.9% of the sample. The axillary draining lymph nodes of breast cancer patients were the source of the lymph node samples. The germline V gene (reference sequence) provides CDR1 SSHAT and CDR2 FNYEAQ. The CDR3 runs 15 residues from the cysteine to the phenylalanine. Solely the CDR3 DNA is kept, with 45 bases framed from the first base.

This receptor chain uses TRBV7-7 and TRBJ1-5, with the D gene not clear enough to name. The TCR sequence derives from a female donor with breast cancer. Some clones in this sample may be carry-over from other donors' samples. The specimen sequenced was axillary lymph node tissue. The sequenced DNA: TGTGCTAGCAGCTTAATTGACACTGGATTTCAGCCCCAGCATTTT. This codes for CASSLIDTGFQPQHF.